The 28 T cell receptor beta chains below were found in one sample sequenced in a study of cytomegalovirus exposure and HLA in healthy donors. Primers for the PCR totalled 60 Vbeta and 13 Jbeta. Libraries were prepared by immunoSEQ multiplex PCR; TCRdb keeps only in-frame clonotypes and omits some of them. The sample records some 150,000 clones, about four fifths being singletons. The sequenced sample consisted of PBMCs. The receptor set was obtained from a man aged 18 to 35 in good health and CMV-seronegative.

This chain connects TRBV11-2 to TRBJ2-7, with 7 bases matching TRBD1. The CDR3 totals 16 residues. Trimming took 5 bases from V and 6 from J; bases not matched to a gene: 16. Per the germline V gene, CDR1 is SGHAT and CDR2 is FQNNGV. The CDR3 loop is CASSSQLGQTTFEQYF. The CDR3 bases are TGTGCCAGCAGCAGTCAGTTGGGACAGACCACTTTCGAGCAGTACTTC.

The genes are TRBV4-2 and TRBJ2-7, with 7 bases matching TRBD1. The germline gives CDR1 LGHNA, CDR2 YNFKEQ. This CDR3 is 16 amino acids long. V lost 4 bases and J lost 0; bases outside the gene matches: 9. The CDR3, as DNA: TGTGCCAGCAGCCTTCACGGACAGGACTTCTCCTACGAGCAGTACTTC. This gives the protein CASSLHGQDFSYEQYF.

The CDR3 nucleotides are TGTGCCAGCAGCTTCAACCCACGGGGGGCTTCACATGGCTACACCTTC. Encoded protein: CASSFNPRGASHGYTF. The chain links TRBV7-9 to TRBJ1-2; D perhaps matches TRBD1 (6 bases). The length of the CDR3 is 16 residues. Trimming took off 3 bases at V and 6 bases at J, with 20 bases between the two ends. CDR1 SEHNR and CDR2 FQNEAQ come from the germline V gene (reference sequence).

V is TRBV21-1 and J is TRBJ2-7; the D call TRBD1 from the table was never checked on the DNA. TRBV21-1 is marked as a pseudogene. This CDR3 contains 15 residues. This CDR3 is CASTYPDRAPPGQYV. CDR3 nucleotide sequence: TGTGCCAGCACCTATCCGGACAGGGCCCCACCAGGGCAGTACGTC.

The CDR3 is CASTRTGGSNQPQHF. DNA of the CDR3: TGTGCCAGCACCCGGACAGGGGGAAGCAATCAGCCCCAGCATTTT. The chain is built from TRBV6-5 and TRBJ1-5; 10 nucleotides line up with TRBD1. The CDR3 length is 15 residues. Unmatched junction bases numbered 4, after V lost 7 bases and J lost 1 base. Germline values: CDR1 MNHEY, CDR2 SVGAGI.

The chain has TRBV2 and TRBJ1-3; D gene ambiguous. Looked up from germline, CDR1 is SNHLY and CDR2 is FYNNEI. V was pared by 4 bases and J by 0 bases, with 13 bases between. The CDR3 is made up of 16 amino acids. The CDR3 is CASSVTPRGSGNTIYF. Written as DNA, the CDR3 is TGTGCCAGCAGTGTAACCCCGCGCGGCTCTGGAAACACCATATATTTT.

The CDR3 DNA is TGCACCAGCAGCTTGGATGCGGGACAGAATAAAAGGCAGTACGTC. It encodes CTSSLDAGQNKRQYV. The V and J genes are TRBV5-1 and TRBJ2-7; TRBD1 might be the D (7 bases). Germline V gene data show CDR1 as SGHRS and CDR2 as YFSETQ. The CDR3 is made up of 15 amino acids.

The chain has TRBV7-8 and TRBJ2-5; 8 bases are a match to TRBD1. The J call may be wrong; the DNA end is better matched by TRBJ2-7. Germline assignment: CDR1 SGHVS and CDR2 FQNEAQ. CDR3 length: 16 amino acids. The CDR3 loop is CASSRIVGQESYEQYF. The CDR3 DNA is TGTGCCAGCAGCCGGATCGTGGGACAGGAGTCCTACGAGCAGTACTTC.

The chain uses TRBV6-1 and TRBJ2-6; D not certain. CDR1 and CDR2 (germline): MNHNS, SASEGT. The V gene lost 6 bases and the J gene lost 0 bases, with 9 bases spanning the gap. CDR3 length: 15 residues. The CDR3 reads CASSLDRSGANVLTF. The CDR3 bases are TGTGCCAGCAGCCTAGACCGCTCTGGGGCCAACGTCCTGACTTTC.

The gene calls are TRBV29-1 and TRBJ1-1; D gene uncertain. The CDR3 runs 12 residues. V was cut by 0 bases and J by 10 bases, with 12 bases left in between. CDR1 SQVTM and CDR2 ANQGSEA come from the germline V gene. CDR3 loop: CSVEENSSRAFF. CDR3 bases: TGCAGCGTTGAAGAGAACTCATCGCGAGCTTTCTTT.

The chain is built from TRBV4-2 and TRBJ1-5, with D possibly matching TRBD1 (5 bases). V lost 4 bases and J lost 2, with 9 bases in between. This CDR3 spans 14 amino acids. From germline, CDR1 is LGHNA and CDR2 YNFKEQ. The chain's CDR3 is CASSPIGGNQPQHF. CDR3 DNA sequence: TGTGCCAGCAGCCCAATAGGGGGCAATCAGCCCCAGCATTTT.

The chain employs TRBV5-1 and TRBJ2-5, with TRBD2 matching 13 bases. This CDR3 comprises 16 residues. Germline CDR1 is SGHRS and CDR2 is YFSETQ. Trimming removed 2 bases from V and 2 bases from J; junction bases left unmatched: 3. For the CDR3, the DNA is TGCGCCAGCAGCTTCGGGACTAGCGGGGCTCAAGAGACCCAGTACTTC. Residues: CASSFGTSGAQETQYF.

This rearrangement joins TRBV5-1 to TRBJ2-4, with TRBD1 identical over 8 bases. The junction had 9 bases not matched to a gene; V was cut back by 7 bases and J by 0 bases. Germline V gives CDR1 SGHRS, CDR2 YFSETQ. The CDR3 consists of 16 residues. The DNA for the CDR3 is TGCGCCAGCCAAGAAGGACAGGGACAAGCCAAAAACATTCAGTACTTC. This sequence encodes CASQEGQGQAKNIQYF.

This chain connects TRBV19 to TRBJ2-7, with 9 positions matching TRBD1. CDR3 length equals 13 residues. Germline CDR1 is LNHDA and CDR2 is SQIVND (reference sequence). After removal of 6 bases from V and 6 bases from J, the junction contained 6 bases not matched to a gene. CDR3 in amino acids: CASRGTGQGEQYF. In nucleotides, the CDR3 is TGTGCCAGTAGAGGGACAGGGCAAGGCGAGCAGTACTTC. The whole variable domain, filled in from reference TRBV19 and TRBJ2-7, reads DGGITQSPKYLFRKEGQNVTLSCEQNLNHDAMYWYRQDPGQGLRLIYYSQIVNDFQKGDIAEGYSVSREKKESFPLTVTSAQKNPTAFYLCASRGTGQGEQYFGPGTRLTVT.

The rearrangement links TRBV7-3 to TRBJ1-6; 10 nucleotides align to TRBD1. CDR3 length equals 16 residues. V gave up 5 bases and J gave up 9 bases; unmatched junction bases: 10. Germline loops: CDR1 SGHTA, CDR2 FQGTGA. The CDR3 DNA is TGTGCCAGCAGCCCGACAGGGGGCGTAAATGGTTCACCCCTCCACTTT. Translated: CASSPTGGVNGSPLHF.

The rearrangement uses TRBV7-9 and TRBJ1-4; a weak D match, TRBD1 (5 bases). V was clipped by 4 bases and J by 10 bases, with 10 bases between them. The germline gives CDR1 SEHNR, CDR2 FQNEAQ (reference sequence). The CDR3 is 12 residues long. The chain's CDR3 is CASSSREGKLFF. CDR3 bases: TGTGCCAGCAGCTCCAGGGAGGGAAAACTGTTTTTT. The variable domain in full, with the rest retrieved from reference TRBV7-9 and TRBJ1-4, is DTGVSQNPRHKITKRGQNVTFRCDPISEHNRLYWYRQTLGQGPEFLTYFQNEAQLEKSRLLSDRFSAERPKGSFSTLEIQRTEQGDSAMYLCASSSREGKLFFGSGTQLSVL.

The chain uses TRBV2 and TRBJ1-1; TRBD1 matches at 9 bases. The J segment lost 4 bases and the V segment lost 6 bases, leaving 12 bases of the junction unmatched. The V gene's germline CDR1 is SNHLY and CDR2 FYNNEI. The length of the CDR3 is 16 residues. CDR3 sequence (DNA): TGTGCCAGCAGCGCTCCGGGACAGGGTTCCTCCACTGAAGCTTTCTTT. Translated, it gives CASSAPGQGSSTEAFF.

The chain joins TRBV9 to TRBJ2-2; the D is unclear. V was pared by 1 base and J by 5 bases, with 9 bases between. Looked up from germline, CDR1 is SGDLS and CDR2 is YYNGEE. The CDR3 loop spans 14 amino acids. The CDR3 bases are TGTGCCAGCAGCGTATCTTCAGTTACCGGGGAGCTGTTTTTT. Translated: CASSVSSVTGELFF.

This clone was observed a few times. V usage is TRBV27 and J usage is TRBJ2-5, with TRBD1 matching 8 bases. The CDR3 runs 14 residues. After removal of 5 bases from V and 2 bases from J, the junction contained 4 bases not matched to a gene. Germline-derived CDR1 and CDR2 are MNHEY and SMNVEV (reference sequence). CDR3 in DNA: TGTGCCAGCAGTCACGGGACAGGTCAAGAGACCCAGTACTTC. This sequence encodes CASSHGTGQETQYF.

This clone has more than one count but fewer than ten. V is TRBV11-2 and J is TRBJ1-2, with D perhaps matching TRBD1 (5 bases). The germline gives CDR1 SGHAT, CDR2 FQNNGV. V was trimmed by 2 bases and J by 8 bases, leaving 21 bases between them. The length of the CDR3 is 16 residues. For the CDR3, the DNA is TGTGCCAGCAGCTTAATAGAGGGGAAGGGAGGGTACGGCTACACCTTC. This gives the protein CASSLIEGKGGYGYTF.

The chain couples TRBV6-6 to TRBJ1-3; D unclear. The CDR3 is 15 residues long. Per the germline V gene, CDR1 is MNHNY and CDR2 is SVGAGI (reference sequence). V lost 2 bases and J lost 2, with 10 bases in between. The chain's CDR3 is CASSYGLGPGNTIYF. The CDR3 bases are TGTGCCAGCAGTTACGGTTTGGGCCCTGGAAACACCATATATTTT.

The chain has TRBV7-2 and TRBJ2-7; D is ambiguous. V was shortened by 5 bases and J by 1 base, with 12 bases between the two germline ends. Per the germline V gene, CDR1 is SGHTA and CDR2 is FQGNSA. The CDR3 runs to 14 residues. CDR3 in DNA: TGTGCCAGCAGCCGAGGCCCGGGTTCCTACGAGCAGTACTTC. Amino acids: CASSRGPGSYEQYF.

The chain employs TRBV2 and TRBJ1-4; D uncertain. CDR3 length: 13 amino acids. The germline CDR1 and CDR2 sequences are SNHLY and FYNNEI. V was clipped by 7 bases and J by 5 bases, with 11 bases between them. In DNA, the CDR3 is TGTGCCAGCATCTCCCCTCCGAATGAAAAACTGTTTTTT. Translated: CASISPPNEKLFF.

The CDR3 DNA reads TGCGCCAGCAGCCCGGGACAGGGAAACACCGGGGAGCTGTTTTTT. Translating it yields CASSPGQGNTGELFF. The rearrangement uses TRBV5-1 and TRBJ2-2, with TRBD1 matching over 9 bases. In germline, CDR1 is SGHRS, CDR2 YFSETQ. V dropped 4 bases and J dropped 2; count of bases not matched to a gene: 3. CDR3 size: 15 residues.

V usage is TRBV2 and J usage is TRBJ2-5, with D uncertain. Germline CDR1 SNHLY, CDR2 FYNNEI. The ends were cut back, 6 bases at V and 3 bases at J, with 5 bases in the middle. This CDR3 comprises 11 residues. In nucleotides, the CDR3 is TGTGCCAGCAGAGAGGAAGAGACCCAGTACTTC. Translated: CASREEETQYF. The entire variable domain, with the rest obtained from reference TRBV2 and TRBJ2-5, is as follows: EPEVTQTPSHQVTQMGQEVILRCVPISNHLYFYWYRQILGQKVEFLVSFYNNEISEKSEIFDDQFSVERPDGSNFTLKIRSTKLEDSAMYFCASREEETQYFGPGTRLLVL.

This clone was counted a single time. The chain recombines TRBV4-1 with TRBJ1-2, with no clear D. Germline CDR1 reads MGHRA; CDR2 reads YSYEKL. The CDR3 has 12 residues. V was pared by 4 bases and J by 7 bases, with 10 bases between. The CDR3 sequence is CASSPKAGGYTF. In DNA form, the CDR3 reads TGCGCCAGCAGCCCCAAGGCGGGTGGCTACACCTTC.

The CDR3 sequence: CASSQAPEGGYNEQFF. As DNA, the CDR3 is TGCGCCAGCAGCCAAGCCCCGGAAGGGGGCTACAATGAGCAGTTCTTC. This sequence joins TRBV4-1 and TRBJ2-1, with D perhaps matching TRBD1 (6 bases). The germline CDR1 and CDR2 sequences are MGHRA and YSYEKL. This CDR3 has 16 residues. With 1 base removed from V and 3 bases from J, the gap between germline ends came to 13 bases.

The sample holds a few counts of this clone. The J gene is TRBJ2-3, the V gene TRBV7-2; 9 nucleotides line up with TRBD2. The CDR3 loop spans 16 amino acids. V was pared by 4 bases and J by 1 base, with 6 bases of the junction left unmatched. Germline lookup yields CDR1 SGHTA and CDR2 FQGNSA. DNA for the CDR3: TGTGCCAGCAGCTGGGCGGGGGGGCCGGGCACAGATACGCAGTATTTT. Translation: CASSWAGGPGTDTQYF.